Presented here are 24 T cell receptor beta chains from one specimen sequenced in a study. TRBV12-4/TRBJ1-2 clonotypes were amplified with adaptor-ligated barcode primers. Each CDR3 protein gets one entry after TCRdb re-called the multiplex PCR reads with MiXCR. The sample yields about 1,300 distinct CDR3 sequences, less than 25% seen once. The sample consisted of naive CD4+ T cells sorted from blood. Subset of the sample: naive CD4+ T cells, CD4+CD45RA+CD25-. Receptors originate from a female donor with breast cancer.

In its sample, this clonotype ranks as medium-sized. The chain employs TRBV12-3 or TRBV12-4 and TRBJ1-2; D gene uncertain. V was pared by 1 base and J by 8 bases, with 14 bases between. The CDR3 sequence is 14 residues long. CDR3 sequence: CASSLGIRARGYTF. CDR3 nucleotide sequence: TGTGCCAGCAGTTTAGGTATACGGGCCAGAGGCTACACCTTC.

Comment on this clonotype: Just one base apart from a much larger clone, this may be a read error. The V and J genes are TRBV12-3 or TRBV12-4 and TRBJ1-2; D unresolved. The CDR3 runs to 14 residues. The CDR3 reads CVSSFDENTYGYTF. Here the CDR3 DNA reads TGTGTCAGCAGTTTCGACGAAAATACATATGGCTACACCTTC.

Within the sample, this clonotype is medium-sized. The J gene is TRBJ1-2, the V gene TRBV12-3 or TRBV12-4, with D hard to call. This CDR3 spans 13 amino acids. V was pared by 0 bases and J by 7 bases, with 9 bases between. This CDR3 reads CASSLAHQSGYTF. For the CDR3, the DNA is TGTGCCAGCAGTTTAGCCCACCAGTCTGGCTACACCTTC.

This clonotype has just a few counts. The genes are TRBV12-5 and TRBJ1-2, with 7 nucleotides matching TRBD1. The CDR3 totals 15 residues. Trimming cost V 1 base and J 6 bases; bases outside gene matches: 8. Germline V gives CDR1 LGHNT, CDR2 FRNRAP. This chain's CDR3 is CASGLGYDRVDGYTF. The CDR3 DNA reads TGTGCTAGTGGTTTGGGATACGACAGGGTTGATGGCTACACCTTC.

Within the sample, this clonotype is medium-sized. The chain is built from TRBV12-3 or TRBV12-4 and TRBJ1-2; D not resolved. V was pared by 3 bases and J by 12 bases, with 14 bases between. The length of the CDR3 is 12 residues. CDR3 sequence (DNA): TGTGCCAGCAGTTTCGGGGAGGAGGATCACACCTTC. It specifies CASSFGEEDHTF.

This clonotype is medium-sized (0.01 to 0.1%). This chain links TRBV12-3 or TRBV12-4 with TRBJ1-2; the D gene is possibly TRBD1 (6 bases). CDR3 length equals 15 residues. V shed 7 bases and J shed 3 bases, with 18 bases lying between them. The CDR3 region is CASTITDRRHYGYTF. CDR3 bases: TGTGCCAGCACAATAACCGACAGGCGCCACTATGGCTACACCTTC.

This clonotype was counted between two and nine times. The genes are TRBV12-3 or TRBV12-4 and TRBJ1-2; D call uncertain. V lost 9 bases to trimming and J lost 5 bases, with 19 bases between them. The CDR3 is 14 residues long. This chain's CDR3 is CASLRESKSYGYTF. CDR3 nucleotide sequence: TGTGCCAGTTTGAGGGAATCTAAGTCGTATGGCTACACCTTC.

Details on this clonotype: At one boundary the junction diverges from the germline segment, which might be a read error. The CDR3 coding sequence is TGTGCCAGCAGCCCAACAGGGTGGGGCTACGCCTTC. Translation gives CASSPTGWGYAF. V usage is TRBV12-3 or TRBV12-4 and J usage is TRBJ1-2, with D perhaps matching TRBD1 (6 bases). This CDR3 is built from 12 residues.

Judged by abundance, this clonotype is medium-sized. The chain is built from TRBV12-3 or TRBV12-4 and TRBJ1-2; D ambiguous. V lost 3 bases and J lost 9, with 14 bases in between. The CDR3 has 13 residues. The CDR3 sequence: CASSLVLGRSYTF. The CDR3 DNA sequence: TGTGCCAGCAGTTTGGTACTGGGTCGGAGCTACACCTTC.

This clonotype was picked up a small number of times. This may be a read error, as it is one base from a much larger clone. The J gene is TRBJ1-2, the V gene TRBV12-3 or TRBV12-4; unclear D gene. V was cut by 6 bases and J by 4 bases, with 15 bases left in between. This CDR3 is built from 14 residues. The CDR3 DNA reads TGTGCCAGCAGCCCCGGCTGCACCTCCTATGGCTACACCTTC. This sequence encodes CASSPGCTSYGYTF.

J is TRBJ1-2 and V is TRBV12-3 or TRBV12-4; D not resolved. The CDR3 is made up of 10 amino acids. The germline V and J ends were trimmed by 8 bases and 5 bases, with 6 bases remaining between them. The chain's CDR3 is CASGLYGYTF. The DNA for the CDR3 is TGTGCCAGCGGGCTGTATGGCTACACCTTC.

This clonotype appeared many times. A single base separates this from a much larger clone, so it may be a read error. The genes are TRBV12-3 or TRBV12-4 and TRBJ1-2; D not resolved. The V end was cut by 6 bases, the J end by 7 bases, with 21 bases between. The CDR3 extends over 15 amino acids. CDR3: CASSREAVRHCGYTF. In DNA, the CDR3 is TGTGCCAGCAGCCGGGAGGCGGTTAGGCACTGTGGCTACACCTTC.

This clonotype is classed as medium-sized (0.01 to 0.1%). The genes are TRBV12-3 or TRBV12-4 and TRBJ1-2; D unresolved. The CDR3 contains 14 residues. V was trimmed by 3 bases and J by 0 bases, leaving 8 bases between them. The CDR3 protein is CASSFVPSNYGYTF. The DNA of the CDR3 is TGTGCCAGCAGTTTTGTCCCTTCTAACTATGGCTACACCTTC.

This clonotype is large (0.1 to 1%). V is TRBV12-5 and J is TRBJ1-2; D unresolved. Trimming stripped 3 bases from V and 6 bases from J, with 2 bases between. The CDR3 sequence is 10 residues long. Germline CDR1 is LGHNT and CDR2 is FRNRAP. DNA of the CDR3: TGTGCTAGTGGTTTAAATGGCTACACCTTC. Encoded protein: CASGLNGYTF.

This clonotype ranks as medium-sized. The chain joins TRBV12-3 or TRBV12-4 to TRBJ1-2; D might be TRBD1 (6 bases). This CDR3 is 15 amino acids long. V was shortened by 5 bases and J by 4 bases, with 17 bases between the two germline ends. Here the CDR3 reads CASSLPNREPYGYTF. The CDR3 DNA sequence: TGTGCCAGCAGTCTACCCAACAGGGAACCCTATGGCTACACCTTC.

This clonotype was counted a few times. A much larger clone lies a single base off, so this may be a read error. The V gene is TRBV12-3 or TRBV12-4, the J gene TRBJ1-2; 7 bases line up with TRBD1. V dropped 5 bases and J dropped 3; count of bases not matched to a gene: 21. The CDR3 covers 19 residues. The CDR3 here is CASSLGPGTAFPWDYGYTF. In DNA form, the CDR3 reads TGTGCCAGCAGTCTTGGTCCGGGGACAGCCTTCCCCTGGGACTATGGCTACACCTTC.

This clonotype is labeled medium-sized. The chain carries TRBV12-3 or TRBV12-4 and TRBJ1-2; D not certain. CDR3 length: 13 residues. V gave up 3 bases and J gave up 7 bases, with 12 bases separating them. The CDR3 DNA reads TGTGCCAGCAGTTTGTCCCCGGCGAGTGGCTACACCTTC. Translating it yields CASSLSPASGYTF.

By share, this clonotype ranks as hyperexpanded. The chain combines TRBV12-3 or TRBV12-4 with TRBJ1-2; 10 nucleotides align to TRBD1. Trimming at V came to 4 bases and at J to 7 bases, leaving 15 bases not matched to a gene. The CDR3 runs 17 residues. CDR3 DNA sequence: TGTGCCAGCAGTTCCTTCGGGACAGGGGCCGCCATCGGTGGCTACACCTTC. Protein product: CASSSFGTGAAIGGYTF.

Judged by abundance, this clonotype is medium-sized. This chain connects TRBV12-3 or TRBV12-4 to TRBJ1-2, with D hard to call. The CDR3 covers 13 residues. With 10 bases removed from V and 4 bases from J, the gap between germline ends came to 16 bases. The CDR3 loop is CATTSRSFYGYTF. CDR3 coding DNA: TGTGCCACCACAAGTCGCTCCTTCTATGGCTACACCTTC.

This clonotype is deemed medium-sized. The V gene is TRBV12-3 or TRBV12-4, the J gene TRBJ1-2; D not certain. Trimming pared 5 bases from V and 6 bases from J, leaving 4 bases between. The length of the CDR3 is 10 residues. The CDR3 DNA reads TGTGCCAGCAGTCTCGATGGCTACACCTTC. As protein: CASSLDGYTF.

This rearrangement joins TRBV12-3 or TRBV12-4 to TRBJ1-2; the D is unclear. This CDR3 is built from 16 residues. The ends were cut back, 1 base at V and 0 bases at J, with 12 bases in the middle. This CDR3 is CASSLGRADSNYGYTF. The CDR3 DNA is TGTGCCAGCAGTTTAGGGAGAGCGGACTCTAACTATGGCTACACCTTC.

This clonotype is medium-sized (0.01 to 0.1%). This sequence joins TRBV12-3 or TRBV12-4 and TRBJ1-2; 9 positions match TRBD1. The CDR3 has 17 residues. Trimming at V came to 1 base and at J to 2 bases, leaving 8 bases not matched to a gene. The CDR3 nucleotides are TGTGCCAGCAGTTTAGTCTTGCGGACAGGGGTGAACTATGGCTACACCTTC. Protein sequence: CASSLVLRTGVNYGYTF.

This clonotype has only a few counts. Compared with germline, one end of the junction differs, possibly owing to a read error. The genes are TRBV12-3 or TRBV12-4 and TRBJ1-2; TRBD1 matches at 8 bases. This CDR3 has 15 residues. CDR3 amino acids: CASSRHDRGFYSYAF. In nucleotides, the CDR3 is TGTGCCAGCAGTCGTCACGACAGGGGATTCTATAGCTACGCCTTC.

This clonotype is judged medium-sized (0.01 to 0.1%). The genes are TRBV12-3 or TRBV12-4 and TRBJ1-2; weak D call: TRBD1 (6 bases). The CDR3 is made up of 13 amino acids. V lost 7 bases and J 2 bases, leaving 11 bases between the germline ends. Here the CDR3 DNA reads TGTGCCAGCATTTCGACAGGAAACTATGGCTACACCTTC. Protein sequence: CASISTGNYGYTF.